These 32 T cell receptor beta chains originate from one sample sequenced in a study of T cell responses to AZD1222 COVID-19 vaccine. The data were produced by immunoSEQ multiplex PCR, yet TCRdb's version contains in-frame clones alone and is incomplete. The sample consists of 120,000 or so clones, roughly four fifths of them appearing once. Sequencing was performed on peripheral blood, taken on day 0 of AZD1222 vaccination. The receptors here all came from an adult in good health.

This chain connects TRBV29-1 to TRBJ1-4; D may be TRBD1 (5 bases). The CDR3 extends over 12 amino acids. Germline CDR1 reads SQVTM; CDR2 reads ANQGSEA. Trimming pared 4 bases from V and 8 bases from J, leaving 11 bases between. The CDR3 loop is CSVGGEGEKLFF. For the CDR3, the DNA is TGCAGCGTTGGGGGGGAAGGCGAAAAACTGTTTTTT.

The chain links TRBV9 to TRBJ1-6; TRBD1 is a possible D gene (6 bases). This CDR3 is 14 amino acids long. Germline lookup yields CDR1 SGDLS and CDR2 YYNGEE. V shed 4 bases and J shed 10 bases, with 15 bases lying between them. CDR3 bases: TGTGCCAGCAGCACCACAGGGTTTGGATCACCCCTCCACTTT. Protein: CASSTTGFGSPLHF.

The J gene is TRBJ2-3, the V gene TRBV6-2 or TRBV6-3, with TRBD2 matching 10 bases. V trimming: 5 bases; J trimming: 4 bases; junction bases outside the gene matches: 3. There are 14 residues in the CDR3. The germline V gene has CDR1 MNHEY and CDR2 SVGEGT. In nucleotides, the CDR3 is TGTGCCAGCAGTACCCTAGCGGGGGCAGATACGCAGTATTTT. Its translation is CASSTLAGADTQYF.

The rearrangement uses TRBV6-5 and TRBJ1-2, with D possibly matching TRBD1 (6 bases). The CDR3 is 16 residues long. Per the germline V gene, CDR1 is MNHEY and CDR2 is SVGAGI. With 4 bases removed from V and 0 bases from J, the gap between germline ends came to 15 bases. CDR3 sequence (DNA): TGTGCCAGCAGTTCCCACCTCAGGGGAGCTAACTATGGCTACACCTTC. The encoded protein is CASSSHLRGANYGYTF.

The genes are TRBV27 and TRBJ2-2; 12 bases match TRBD2. Germline CDR1 is MNHEY and CDR2 is SMNVEV (reference sequence). This CDR3 is 15 amino acids long. V dropped 5 bases and J dropped 5; count of bases not matched to a gene: 3. CDR3 in amino acids: CASSLGTSGTGELFF. CDR3 coding DNA: TGTGCCAGCAGTCTCGGGACTAGCGGGACCGGGGAGCTGTTTTTT.

This clone was counted a few times. The chain recombines TRBV7-2 with TRBJ2-6; D gene unclear. Trimming stripped 1 base from V and 0 bases from J, with 4 bases between. Germline V gene lookup returns CDR1 SGHTA and CDR2 FQGNSA. The CDR3 sequence is 15 residues long. For the CDR3, the DNA is TGTGCCAGCAGCTTAGAAAGCTCTGGGGCCAACGTCCTGACTTTC. Encoded protein: CASSLESSGANVLTF.

The rearrangement uses TRBV27 and TRBJ1-5; D perhaps matches TRBD1 (6 bases). Deletions cut 5 bases from V and 7 bases from J, with 18 bases between. The CDR3 contains 15 residues. Germline CDR1 is MNHEY and CDR2 is SMNVEV (reference sequence). The DNA for the CDR3 is TGTGCCAGCAGTCCACTGGGTGGGACACCACAGCCCCAGCATTTT. Translated: CASSPLGGTPQPQHF.

The chain recombines TRBV29-1 with TRBJ2-1; no reliable D call. V dropped 2 bases and J dropped 7 bases, with 12 bases sitting between them. Germline-derived CDR1 and CDR2 are SQVTM and ANQGSEA. The CDR3 loop spans 13 amino acids. The CDR3 protein is CSVELGNRNEQFF. The CDR3 coding sequence is TGCAGCGTTGAATTGGGAAATCGGAATGAGCAGTTCTTC.

The rearrangement joins TRBV24-1 to TRBJ1-5; TRBD1 agrees at 7 bases. The germline V gene encodes CDR1 KGHDR and CDR2 SFDVKD. Germline trimming cut 3 bases from V and 3 bases from J; bases unmatched to any gene: 10. The CDR3 is 17 residues long. CDR3 sequence: CATSDTRPGQFNQPQHF. The CDR3 nucleotides are TGTGCCACCAGTGATACCCGACCGGGACAGTTCAATCAGCCCCAGCATTTT.

The rearrangement joins TRBV28 to TRBJ2-1; D is possibly TRBD1 (5 bases). The V gene's germline CDR1 is MDHEN and CDR2 SYDVKM. This CDR3 is 17 amino acids long. Trimming took 2 bases from V and 3 from J, leaving 17 bases between them. This CDR3 reads CASSLDSRIKFYNEQFF. In DNA, the CDR3 is TGTGCCAGCAGTTTAGACAGCAGGATAAAGTTCTACAATGAGCAGTTCTTC.

The chain joins TRBV7-8 to TRBJ2-7; TRBD2 matches at 8 bases. The J segment lost 7 bases and the V segment lost 1 base, leaving 12 bases of the junction unmatched. The germline V gene has CDR1 SGHVS and CDR2 FQNEAQ. The CDR3 covers 16 residues. CDR3 nucleotides: TGTGCCAGCAGCTTAGGCCTAGCGGGCCACCGGGGGGAGCAGTACTTC. Its protein product is CASSLGLAGHRGEQYF.

This chain connects TRBV7-2 to TRBJ2-7, with 8 bases fitting TRBD1. V shed 4 bases, J shed 5 bases, and the junction held 4 bases outside the gene matches. Germline lookup yields CDR1 SGHTA and CDR2 FQGNSA. This CDR3 is built from 13 residues. The CDR3 coding sequence is TGTGCCAGCAGCTCCCTGGACAGGGACGAGCAGTACTTC. This encodes CASSSLDRDEQYF.

CDR3 region: CASSFVRGTNTEAFF. Here the CDR3 DNA reads TGTGCCAGCAGCTTCGTAAGGGGCACGAACACTGAAGCTTTCTTT. The chain combines TRBV7-8 with TRBJ1-1; TRBD1 might be the D (5 bases). The germline V gene has CDR1 SGHVS and CDR2 FQNEAQ. V gave up 3 bases and J gave up 1 base, with 12 bases separating them. CDR3 size: 15 residues.

The chain has TRBV5-1 and TRBJ2-7, with 7 bases matching TRBD1. The germline V gene has CDR1 SGHRS and CDR2 YFSETQ. The CDR3 totals 14 residues. V was clipped by 0 bases and J by 0 bases; unmatched bases: 0. CDR3 loop: CASSLGQGSYEQYF. CDR3 bases: TGCGCCAGCAGCTTGGGACAGGGCTCCTACGAGCAGTACTTC.

This chain uses TRBV14 with TRBJ2-1; 12 bases agree with TRBD1. This CDR3 has 15 amino acids. The germline gives CDR1 SGHDN, CDR2 FVKESK. With 4 bases clipped from V and 5 bases from J, the junction kept 3 bases outside the gene matches. The CDR3 DNA reads as TGTGCCAGCAGCCTGGGACAGGGGGCTAACAATGAGCAGTTCTTC. This encodes CASSLGQGANNEQFF.

This clone came up once. The chain uses TRBV5-8 and TRBJ1-5; D call uncertain. Looked up from germline, CDR1 is SGHTS and CDR2 is YDEGEE. The CDR3 runs 14 residues. V was pared by 5 bases and J by 1 base, with 10 bases between. CDR3 coding DNA: TGTGCCAGCAGTCTCTCTTACAGCAATCAGCCCCAGCATTTT. It specifies CASSLSYSNQPQHF.

The chain links TRBV10-2 to TRBJ2-3, with 10 bases matching TRBD2. The germline gives CDR1 WSHSY, CDR2 SAAADI. This CDR3 comprises 15 residues. Germline trimming cut 4 bases from V and 1 base from J; bases unmatched to any gene: 2. CDR3 DNA: TGCGCCAGCAGTGGGACTAGCGGACGCACAGATACGCAGTATTTT. Its protein product is CASSGTSGRTDTQYF.

The chain couples TRBV7-2 to TRBJ2-7; D possibly uses TRBD1 or TRBD2 (5 bases each). V dropped 5 bases and J dropped 7 bases, with 18 bases sitting between them. The CDR3 has 14 amino acids. CDR1 is SGHTA, CDR2 FQGNSA, per germline. The CDR3 is CASSATWGSGEQYF. As DNA, the CDR3 is TGTGCCAGCAGCGCAACCTGGGGGTCCGGGGAGCAGTACTTC.

The gene calls are TRBV27 and TRBJ1-6, with a possible D match to TRBD1 (5 bases). Trimming removed 3 bases from V and 10 bases from J, with 16 bases in between. Looked up from germline, CDR1 is MNHEY and CDR2 is SMNVEV (reference sequence). CDR3 length: 15 residues. CDR3 sequence: CASSLGVSGRSPLHF. The CDR3 coding sequence is TGTGCCAGCAGTTTGGGCGTGTCAGGGCGGTCACCCCTCCACTTT.

V is TRBV28 and J is TRBJ1-6, with D maybe TRBD1 (5 bases). The germline V gene encodes CDR1 MDHEN and CDR2 SYDVKM. There are 14 residues in the CDR3. The germline V and J ends were trimmed by 5 bases and 7 bases, with 12 bases remaining between them. CDR3 DNA: TGTGCCAGCAGTGCCTTCCGGGACAATTCACCCCTCCACTTT. This gives the protein CASSAFRDNSPLHF.

This clone was recorded only once. CDR3 amino acids: CAWRGADRGYEQYF. The CDR3 DNA reads TGTGCCTGGAGAGGGGCGGACAGGGGGTACGAGCAGTACTTC. The rearrangement joins TRBV30 to TRBJ2-7; 10 nucleotides line up with TRBD1. The CDR3 length is 14 residues. Germline CDR1 reads GTSNPN; CDR2 reads SVGIG (reference sequence). V shed 3 bases and J 4 bases; nucleotides not matched to a gene: 6.

V gene TRBV3-1 (or the pseudogene TRBV3-2) combines with J gene TRBJ1-4, with 8 bases lining up with TRBD1. V was clipped by 4 bases and J by 8 bases; unmatched bases: 9. The germline gives CDR1 LGHDT, CDR2 YNNKEL (reference sequence). This CDR3 is 15 amino acids long. The CDR3 DNA is TGTGCCAGCAGCCGTACAGGGGGGAAAAAAGAAAAACTGTTTTTT. Its translation: CASSRTGGKKEKLFF.

This clone was counted a few times. The chain employs TRBV11-1 and TRBJ2-1; D ambiguous. Germline CDR1 and CDR2: SGHAT and FQDESV (reference sequence). The CDR3 runs to 15 residues. V lost 3 bases, J lost 0 bases, and 9 bases lay in between. The CDR3 nucleotides are TGTGCCAGCAGCTTCTACGTTAGCTCCTACAATGAGCAGTTCTTC. As protein: CASSFYVSSYNEQFF. Based on the CDR3 plus reference TRBV11-1 and TRBJ2-1, the full variable domain is EAEVAQSPRYKITEKSQAVAFWCDPISGHATLYWYRQILGQGPELLVQFQDESVVDDSQLPKDRFSAERLKGVDSTLKIQPAELGDSAMYLCASSFYVSSYNEQFFGPGTRLTVL.

CDR3 sequence: CASSTSRQGYGYTF. The CDR3 coding sequence is TGTGCCAGTTCGACGAGCAGACAAGGCTATGGCTACACCTTC. The chain links TRBV28 to TRBJ1-2; no reliable D call. The V and J ends lost 9 bases and 4 bases respectively, with 18 bases between them. The CDR3 length is 14 residues. CDR1 and CDR2 (germline): MDHEN, SYDVKM.

In this sample, this clone turned up a few times. V usage is TRBV2 and J usage is TRBJ2-5; D possibly corresponds to TRBD2 (6 bases). This CDR3 has 14 residues. The V gene's germline CDR1 is SNHLY and CDR2 FYNNEI. V was clipped by 4 bases and J by 5 bases, with 14 bases between them. As DNA, the CDR3 is TGTGCCAGCAGTGGGAGGAGGGCTGGGGAGACCCAGTACTTC. This gives the protein CASSGRRAGETQYF.

V is TRBV7-2 and J is TRBJ1-5; the D gene is possibly TRBD1 (5 bases). The CDR3 runs to 15 residues. V was pared by 2 bases and J by 5 bases, with 13 bases between. Germline CDR1 and CDR2: SGHTA and FQGNSA. CDR3 DNA: TGTGCCAGCAGCTTATCCAGGGACGGTGATCAGCCCCAGCATTTT. Translating it yields CASSLSRDGDQPQHF. Drawing the rest from reference TRBV7-2 and TRBJ1-5, the complete variable domain is GAGVSQSPSNKVTEKGKDVELRCDPISGHTALYWYRQSLGQGLEFLIYFQGNSAPDKSGLPSDRFSAERTGGSVSTLTIQRTQQEDSAVYLCASSLSRDGDQPQHFGDGTRLSIL.

This clone was detected once. V gene TRBV18 combines with J gene TRBJ1-5; possible D gene TRBD1, 5 bases. The V gene lost 6 bases and the J gene lost 3 bases, with 15 bases spanning the gap. Germline V gene data show CDR1 as KGHSH and CDR2 as LQKENI. The CDR3 is 15 residues long. Here the CDR3 reads CASSAGHVDNQPQHF. The DNA for the CDR3 is TGTGCCAGCTCCGCCGGACACGTTGACAATCAGCCCCAGCATTTT.

The chain combines TRBV7-3 with TRBJ1-1, with 8 nucleotides matching TRBD1. The CDR3 is 14 amino acids. Germline V gives CDR1 SGHTA, CDR2 FQGTGA. The V and J ends lost 3 bases and 2 bases, in that order; junction bases with no gene match: 2. The CDR3 here is CASSFGQGNTEAFF. In DNA, the CDR3 is TGTGCCAGCAGCTTCGGACAGGGAAACACTGAAGCTTTCTTT. Full variable domain (missing parts from reference TRBV7-3 and TRBJ1-1): GAGVSQTPSNKVTEKGKYVELRCDPISGHTALYWYRQSLGQGPEFLIYFQGTGAADDSGLPNDRFFAVRPEGSVSTLKIQRTERGDSAVYLCASSFGQGNTEAFFGQGTRLTVV.

The rearrangement joins TRBV28 to TRBJ1-2; a weak D match, TRBD1 (6 bases). The CDR3 covers 14 residues. The germline CDR1 and CDR2 sequences are MDHEN and SYDVKM. Trimming removed 3 bases at V and 5 bases at J, with 13 bases between. CDR3 sequence reads: CASSLDSRRYGYTF. In DNA, the CDR3 is TGTGCCAGCAGTTTGGACAGTAGGAGGTATGGCTACACCTTC.

CDR3 region: CATSRGTKVDEQYF. DNA of the CDR3: TGTGCCACCAGCAGAGGGACTAAGGTCGACGAGCAGTACTTC. The chain joins TRBV15 to TRBJ2-7; possibly TRBD2 for D (6 bases). CDR1 and CDR2 (germline): LNHNV, YYDKDF (reference sequence). The V gene lost 1 base and the J gene lost 5 bases, with 12 bases spanning the gap. The CDR3 runs 14 residues.

This clone was seen once. J is TRBJ1-2 and V is TRBV5-1, with TRBD1 identical over 9 bases. Trimming at V came to 0 bases and at J to 6 bases, leaving 6 bases not matched to a gene. The CDR3 length is 15 residues. CDR1 is SGHRS and CDR2 is YFSETQ in the germline V gene. CDR3 protein: CASSLGETGGHGYTF. CDR3 nucleotides: TGCGCCAGCAGCTTGGGGGAGACAGGGGGACATGGCTACACCTTC. Together with reference TRBV5-1 and TRBJ1-2, the CDR3 gives the full variable domain: KAGVTQTPRYLIKTRGQQVTLSCSPISGHRSVSWYQQTPGQGLQFLFEYFSETQRNKGNFPGRFSGRQFSNSRSEMNVSTLELGDSALYLCASSLGETGGHGYTFGSGTRLTVV.

The chain couples TRBV19 to TRBJ2-2, with 8 bases identical to TRBD2. V trimming: 8 bases; J trimming: 3 bases; junction bases outside the gene matches: 14. CDR3 length equals 17 residues. CDR1 and CDR2 (germline): LNHDA, SQIVND (reference sequence). The CDR3 coding sequence is TGTGCCAGTCACGCTCCCCAGATCGGGGGGGACACCGGGGAGCTGTTTTTT. It specifies CASHAPQIGGDTGELFF.